This record covers a single TCR beta chain. In the PCR, 60 Vbeta and 13 Jbeta primers were used. Sequencing used immunoSEQ multiplex PCR; TCRdb keeps in-frame clones, though not all of them. The sample includes 90,000 to 150,000 clones, 70% to 80% seen only once; the top ten take 9.5% to 15%. This entry comes from a study of cytomegalovirus exposure and HLA in healthy donors. V was clipped by 2 bases and J by 13 bases; unmatched bases: 6. Germline-derived CDR1 and CDR2 are KGHSH and LQKENI. CDR3 length: 14 residues. This chain uses TRBV18 with TRBJ1-6, with TRBD1 identical over 9 bases. Specimen: PBMCs. The TCR originated in a woman in her thirties or forties in good health and CMV-seropositive. This CDR3 reads CASSPAPGQGPLHF. DNA of the CDR3: TGTGCCAGCTCACCAGCGCCGGGACAGGGCCCCCTCCACTTT.